This T cell receptor (beta chain) is from a study of blood T cell repertoires in COVID-19. Study context: The United States, Italy and Spain provided the acute and convalescent COVID-19 samples. Sample material is recorded as cDNA or gDNA derived from T cells, B-cell-depleted T cells, or PBMCs.

TCRdb's table, derived via immunoSEQ multiplex PCR, lists solely in-frame clones and lacks some. The sample gives approximately 120,000 clones, approximately 82% of which show up once; around 4% is in the top ten. Germline values: CDR1 LGHDT, CDR2 YNNKEL (reference sequence). Trimming cost V 7 bases and J 8 bases; bases outside gene matches: 9. The CDR3 is made up of 13 amino acids. The sample comprised peripheral blood. J is TRBJ1-2 and V is TRBV3-1 (or the pseudogene TRBV3-2), with 8 positions matching TRBD1. The receptor was isolated from a woman aged 45 to 65 with acute or convalescent COVID-19. CDR3 sequence: CASNRQGAHGYTF. The CDR3 DNA is TGTGCCAGCAACCGGCAGGGGGCTCACGGCTACACCTTC.